Following are 18 T cell receptor beta chains from one sample sequenced in a study of cytomegalovirus exposure and HLA in healthy donors. The primer mix had 60 Vbeta and 13 Jbeta primers. The table came from immunoSEQ multiplex PCR; TCRdb's copy has only in-frame clones and leaves some out. The table shows approximately 190,000 clones, with approximately 12% occurring only once. Sequencing was done on a sample of PBMCs. The receptor set was obtained from a man aged 50-60 years in good health and CMV-seropositive.

The CDR3 spells CASQRRGNYGYTF. In nucleotides, the CDR3 is TGTGCCTCCCAGAGGAGGGGAAACTATGGCTACACCTTC. The chain couples TRBV6-5 to TRBJ1-2; D might be TRBD1 (5 bases). Germline V gives CDR1 MNHEY, CDR2 SVGAGI. Between the trimmed V and J ends, which lost 11 bases and 2 bases, there was a span of 15 bases. The CDR3 totals 13 residues.

The rearrangement uses TRBV9 and TRBJ1-2, with TRBD1 as a possible D gene (5 bases). The CDR3 loop spans 13 amino acids. The germline gives CDR1 SGDLS, CDR2 YYNGEE. V lost 4 bases and J 8 bases, leaving 15 bases between the germline ends. CDR3 residues: CASSSRRGDGYTF. The DNA of the CDR3 is TGTGCCAGCAGCTCTCGGAGGGGAGACGGCTACACCTTC.

The chain is built from TRBV5-6 and TRBJ2-5; 9 nucleotides match TRBD1. The CDR3 runs to 12 residues. J lost 8 bases, V lost 4 bases, and 3 bases had no gene match. Per germline, CDR1 SGHDT and CDR2 YYEEEE. Here the CDR3 DNA reads TGTGCCAGCAGCACGGACAGGGGTACCCAGTACTTC. Amino acids: CASSTDRGTQYF.

In its sample, this clone was seen a few times. J is TRBJ1-1 and V is TRBV4-3, with D hard to call. Germline V gene sequence: CDR1 LGHNA, CDR2 YSLEER. V lost 3 bases and J lost 3, with 8 bases in between. The CDR3 runs to 13 residues. DNA of the CDR3: TGCGCCAGCAGCCAGAGAGGCTACACTGAAGCTTTCTTT. This translates into CASSQRGYTEAFF.

This clone was seen more than once but under ten times. The chain is built from TRBV7-3 and TRBJ2-1, with 10 positions matching TRBD1. The V gene end was trimmed by 8 bases and the J gene end by 8 bases; junction bases not matched to a gene: 6. Germline V CDR1 and CDR2: SGHTA, FQGTGA. The CDR3 is made up of 13 amino acids. The CDR3 coding sequence is TGTGCCAGCTCCGGGACAGGGGCCGATGAGCAGTTCTTC. Protein: CASSGTGADEQFF.

This sequence joins TRBV5-1 and TRBJ2-1, with 11 bases lining up with TRBD2. CDR1 is SGHRS and CDR2 is YFSETQ in the germline V gene. The CDR3 extends over 14 amino acids. Germline trimming cut 4 bases from V and 9 bases from J; bases unmatched to any gene: 6. The CDR3: CASSLSGGASEQFF. CDR3 DNA sequence: TGCGCCAGCAGCCTTAGCGGGGGGGCCAGTGAGCAGTTCTTC.

The V call is TRBV6-5, the J call TRBJ2-3; D might be TRBD2 (7 bases). Germline assignment: CDR1 MNHEY and CDR2 SVGAGI. This CDR3 region has 16 residues. Trimming stripped 2 bases from V and 2 bases from J, with 14 bases between. CDR3 protein: CASSYGGGGYTDTQYF. The CDR3 bases are TGTGCCAGCAGTTACGGAGGGGGGGGATACACAGATACGCAGTATTTT.

The chain has TRBV5-6 and TRBJ2-1; D is unclear. The CDR3 totals 12 residues. The germline CDR1 and CDR2 sequences are SGHDT and YYEEEE. Trimming pared 1 base from V and 6 bases from J, leaving 5 bases between. The CDR3 reads CASSLTANEQFF. The CDR3 DNA reads TGTGCCAGCAGCTTGACAGCCAATGAGCAGTTCTTC.

There are a few counts of this clone. The chain is built from TRBV6-1 and TRBJ2-2; 7 nucleotides agree with TRBD1. This CDR3 has 17 residues. Germline-derived CDR1 and CDR2 are MNHNS and SASEGT. The J segment lost 0 bases and the V segment lost 4 bases, leaving 8 bases of the junction unmatched. CDR3 in DNA: TGTGCCAGCAGTGTCGGACAGGTCTTAGCGAACACCGGGGAGCTGTTTTTT. Protein: CASSVGQVLANTGELFF.

Sample share makes this clone medium-sized. V usage is TRBV21-1 and J usage is TRBJ1-2. TRBV21-1 is recorded as a pseudogene. This CDR3 spans 11 amino acids. CDR3 residues: CARSSGYGYTF. The CDR3 region has the DNA TGTGCCCGCTCGTCGGGCTATGGCTACACCTTC.

This clone was seen more than once but under ten times. The J gene is TRBJ2-7, the V gene TRBV11-3; D unresolved. The CDR3 runs 13 residues. CDR1 and CDR2 from the germline V gene are SGHNT and YENEEA. Between the trimmed V and J ends, which lost 5 bases and 7 bases, there was a span of 15 bases. The CDR3 spells CASSPVRYGEQYV. The CDR3 coding sequence is TGTGCCAGCAGCCCAGTAAGGTATGGGGAGCAGTACGTC.

The rearrangement uses TRBV4-2 and TRBJ1-5, with D unresolved. The CDR3 is made up of 15 amino acids. The germline V gene encodes CDR1 LGHNA and CDR2 YNFKEQ. V shed 0 bases and J shed 7 bases, with 13 bases lying between them. The CDR3 DNA reads TGTGCCAGCAGCCAAGATGGCGCAGGAGGGCAGCCCCAGCATTTT. It is translated as CASSQDGAGGQPQHF.

V usage is TRBV2 and J usage is TRBJ1-6; D perhaps matches TRBD1 (5 bases). V lost 7 bases and J lost 7, with 11 bases in between. CDR1 and CDR2 from the germline V gene are SNHLY and FYNNEI. This CDR3 is built from 13 residues. The CDR3 loop is CASKGEGNSPLHF. CDR3 bases: TGTGCCAGCAAAGGGGAGGGAAATTCACCCCTCCACTTT. Combining the CDR3 with reference TRBV2 and TRBJ1-6 gives the whole variable domain EPEVTQTPSHQVTQMGQEVILRCVPISNHLYFYWYRQILGQKVEFLVSFYNNEISEKSEIFDDQFSVERPDGSNFTLKIRSTKLEDSAMYFCASKGEGNSPLHFGNGTRLTVT.

This chain links TRBV2 with TRBJ1-5, with 7 bases fitting TRBD1. J gave up 5 bases and V 6 bases, and 4 bases lay outside the gene matches. CDR1 and CDR2 (germline): SNHLY, FYNNEI. The CDR3 extends over 13 amino acids. In nucleotides, the CDR3 is TGTGCCAGCAGGGAGACAGGGCATCAGCCCCAGCATTTT. Translated: CASRETGHQPQHF.

This clone has more than one count but fewer than ten. The chain couples TRBV4-2 to TRBJ1-4; tentative D call: TRBD1 (5 bases). CDR3 length equals 16 residues. V was clipped by 0 bases and J by 7 bases, with 15 bases between them. Germline lookup yields CDR1 LGHNA and CDR2 YNFKEQ. CDR3 sequence reads: CASSQESGTPGEKLFF. The CDR3 nucleotides are TGTGCCAGCAGCCAAGAATCAGGGACTCCAGGTGAAAAACTGTTTTTT.

The chain combines TRBV4-1 with TRBJ2-7, with D possibly matching TRBD1 (6 bases). The V gene lost 1 base and the J gene lost 3 bases, with 13 bases spanning the gap. Germline V CDR1 and CDR2: MGHRA, YSYEKL. The CDR3 is 15 amino acids. Here the CDR3 DNA reads TGCGCCAGCAGCCAAGGATCCGACAGGAACTACGAGCAGTACTTC. Residues: CASSQGSDRNYEQYF.

This clone was recorded a few times. The chain has TRBV27 and TRBJ1-2; TRBD1 matches at 11 bases. V shed 5 bases, J shed 4 bases, and the junction held 9 bases outside the gene matches. Germline V CDR1 and CDR2: MNHEY, SMNVEV (reference sequence). The CDR3 has 16 amino acids. This CDR3 is CASSVGVGQGGYGYTF. The CDR3 DNA sequence: TGTGCCAGCAGTGTTGGAGTGGGACAGGGGGGCTATGGCTACACCTTC.

This clone was observed a handful of times. The chain uses TRBV5-1 and TRBJ2-1; TRBD2 aligns across 7 bases. J was trimmed by 6 bases and V by 0 bases; bases with no gene match: 3. CDR3 length equals 14 residues. Germline V gene sequence: CDR1 SGHRS, CDR2 YFSETQ. The CDR3 loop is CASSLAGGINEQFF. CDR3 in DNA: TGCGCCAGCAGCTTGGCCGGGGGGATCAATGAGCAGTTCTTC. The full variable domain, its missing parts supplied by reference TRBV5-1 and TRBJ2-1, is KAGVTQTPRYLIKTRGQQVTLSCSPISGHRSVSWYQQTPGQGLQFLFEYFSETQRNKGNFPGRFSGRQFSNSRSEMNVSTLELGDSALYLCASSLAGGINEQFFGPGTRLTVL.